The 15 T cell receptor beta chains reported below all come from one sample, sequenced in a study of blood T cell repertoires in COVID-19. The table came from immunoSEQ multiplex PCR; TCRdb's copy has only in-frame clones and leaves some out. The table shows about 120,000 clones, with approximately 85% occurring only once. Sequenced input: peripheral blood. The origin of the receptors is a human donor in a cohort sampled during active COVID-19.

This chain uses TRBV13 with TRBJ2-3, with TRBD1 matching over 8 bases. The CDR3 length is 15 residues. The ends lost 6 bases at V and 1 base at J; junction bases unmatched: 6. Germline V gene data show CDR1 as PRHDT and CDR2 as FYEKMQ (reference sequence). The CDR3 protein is CASRGTTGGTDTQYF. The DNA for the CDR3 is TGTGCCAGCAGGGGAACGACAGGGGGCACAGATACGCAGTATTTT. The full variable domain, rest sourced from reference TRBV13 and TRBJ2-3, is AAGVIQSPRHLIKEKRETATLKCYPIPRHDTVYWYQQGPGQDPQFLISFYEKMQSDKGSIPDRFSAQQFSDYHSELNMSSLELGDSALYFCASRGTTGGTDTQYFGPGTRLTVL.

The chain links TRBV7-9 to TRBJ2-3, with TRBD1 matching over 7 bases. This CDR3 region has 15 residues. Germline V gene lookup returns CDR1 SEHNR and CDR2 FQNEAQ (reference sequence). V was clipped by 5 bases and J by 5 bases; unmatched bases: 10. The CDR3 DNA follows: TGTGCCAGCAGCATATTCGGGACAGATGGAGATACGCAGTATTTT. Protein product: CASSIFGTDGDTQYF.

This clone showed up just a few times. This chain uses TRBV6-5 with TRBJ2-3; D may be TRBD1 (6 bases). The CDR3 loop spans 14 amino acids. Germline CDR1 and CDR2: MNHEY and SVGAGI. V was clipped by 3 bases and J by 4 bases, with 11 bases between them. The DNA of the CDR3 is TGTGCCAGCAGTTATAGGGGGTACGCAGATACGCAGTATTTT. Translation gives CASSYRGYADTQYF.

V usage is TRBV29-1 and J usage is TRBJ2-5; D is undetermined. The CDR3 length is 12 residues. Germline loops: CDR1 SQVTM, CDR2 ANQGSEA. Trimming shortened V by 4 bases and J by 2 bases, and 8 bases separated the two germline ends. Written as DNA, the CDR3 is TGCAGCGTTGTCTTACAGCAAGAGACCCAGTACTTC. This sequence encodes CSVVLQQETQYF.

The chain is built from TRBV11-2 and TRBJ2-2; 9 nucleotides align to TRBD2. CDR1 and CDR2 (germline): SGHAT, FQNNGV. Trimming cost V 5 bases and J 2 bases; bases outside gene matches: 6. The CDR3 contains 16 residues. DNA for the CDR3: TGTGCCAGCAGCCTAGTGACTAGCGGAAACACCGGGGAGCTGTTTTTT. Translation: CASSLVTSGNTGELFF. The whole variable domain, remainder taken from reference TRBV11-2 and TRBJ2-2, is EAGVAQSPRYKIIEKRQSVAFWCNPISGHATLYWYQQILGQGPKLLIQFQNNGVVDDSQLPKDRFSAERLKGVDSTLKIQPAKLEDSAVYLCASSLVTSGNTGELFFGEGSRLTVL.

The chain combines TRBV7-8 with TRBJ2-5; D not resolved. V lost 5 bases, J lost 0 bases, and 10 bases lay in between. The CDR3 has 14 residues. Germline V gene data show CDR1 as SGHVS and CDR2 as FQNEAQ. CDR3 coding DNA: TGTGCCAGCAGCCCAACAGAGAACCAAGAGACCCAGTACTTC. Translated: CASSPTENQETQYF.

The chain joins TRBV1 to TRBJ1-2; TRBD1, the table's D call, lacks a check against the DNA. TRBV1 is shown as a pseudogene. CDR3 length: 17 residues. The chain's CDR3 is CTSSPDSGQGPDYGYTF. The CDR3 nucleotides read TGCACCAGCAGCCCTGACTCGGGACAGGGCCCAGACTATGGCTACACCTTC.

DNA of the CDR3: TGCGCCAGCAGCCACCGGGACAGGGTTGCCGGGGAGCTGTTTTTT. Translation gives CASSHRDRVAGELFF. V usage is TRBV5-1 and J usage is TRBJ2-2; 9 bases align to TRBD1. V was pared by 4 bases and J by 6 bases, with 7 bases of the junction left unmatched. Germline V gene data show CDR1 as SGHRS and CDR2 as YFSETQ. CDR3 length: 15 amino acids.

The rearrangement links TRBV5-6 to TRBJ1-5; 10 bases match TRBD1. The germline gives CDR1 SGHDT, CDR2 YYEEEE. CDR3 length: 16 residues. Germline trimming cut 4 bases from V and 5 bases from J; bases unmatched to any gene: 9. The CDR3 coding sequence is TGTGCCAGCAGCCGTAGGGACAGGGGCTGGCATCAGCCCCAGCATTTT. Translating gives CASSRRDRGWHQPQHF. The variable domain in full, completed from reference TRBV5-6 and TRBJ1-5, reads DAGVTQSPTHLIKTRGQQVTLRCSPKSGHDTVSWYQQALGQGPQFIFQYYEEEERQRGNFPDRFSGHQFPNYSSELNVNALLLGDSALYLCASSRRDRGWHQPQHFGDGTRLSIL.

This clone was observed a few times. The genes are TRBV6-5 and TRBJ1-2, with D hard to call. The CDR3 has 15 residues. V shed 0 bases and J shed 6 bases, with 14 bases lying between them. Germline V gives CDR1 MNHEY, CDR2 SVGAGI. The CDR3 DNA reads TGTGCCAGCAGTTACTCAGTGTCCTCACTCAATGGCTACACCTTC. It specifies CASSYSVSSLNGYTF.

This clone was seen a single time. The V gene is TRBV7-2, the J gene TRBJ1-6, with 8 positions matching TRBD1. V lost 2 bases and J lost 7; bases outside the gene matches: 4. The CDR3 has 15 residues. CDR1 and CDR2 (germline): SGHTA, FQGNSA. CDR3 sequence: CASSLQGARNSPLHF. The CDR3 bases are TGTGCCAGCAGCTTACAGGGGGCGAGAAATTCACCCCTCCACTTT.

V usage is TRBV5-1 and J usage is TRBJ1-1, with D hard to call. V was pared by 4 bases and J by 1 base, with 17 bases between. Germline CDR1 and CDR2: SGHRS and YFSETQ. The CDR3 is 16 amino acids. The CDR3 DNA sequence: TGCGCCAGCAGCGCCTCCGCCGGGATGGGGAACACTGAAGCTTTCTTT. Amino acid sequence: CASSASAGMGNTEAFF.

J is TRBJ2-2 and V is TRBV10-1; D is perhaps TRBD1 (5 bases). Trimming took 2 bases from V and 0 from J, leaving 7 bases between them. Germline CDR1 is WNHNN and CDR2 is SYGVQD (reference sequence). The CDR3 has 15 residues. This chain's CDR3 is CASSERGSNTGELFF. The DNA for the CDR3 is TGCGCCAGCAGTGAGAGGGGTTCGAACACCGGGGAGCTGTTTTTT.

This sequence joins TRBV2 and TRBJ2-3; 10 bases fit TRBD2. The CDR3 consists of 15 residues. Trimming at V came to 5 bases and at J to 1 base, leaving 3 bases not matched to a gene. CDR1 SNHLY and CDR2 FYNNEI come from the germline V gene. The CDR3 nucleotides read TGTGCCAGCAGTAGTAGCGGGGGGCGCACAGATACGCAGTATTTT. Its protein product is CASSSSGGRTDTQYF.

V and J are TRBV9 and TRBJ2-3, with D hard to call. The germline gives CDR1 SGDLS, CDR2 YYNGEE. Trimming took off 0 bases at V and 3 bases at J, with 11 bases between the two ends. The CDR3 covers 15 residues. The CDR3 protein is CASSVDARITDTQYF. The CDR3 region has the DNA TGTGCCAGCAGCGTAGACGCTAGAATTACAGATACGCAGTATTTT.